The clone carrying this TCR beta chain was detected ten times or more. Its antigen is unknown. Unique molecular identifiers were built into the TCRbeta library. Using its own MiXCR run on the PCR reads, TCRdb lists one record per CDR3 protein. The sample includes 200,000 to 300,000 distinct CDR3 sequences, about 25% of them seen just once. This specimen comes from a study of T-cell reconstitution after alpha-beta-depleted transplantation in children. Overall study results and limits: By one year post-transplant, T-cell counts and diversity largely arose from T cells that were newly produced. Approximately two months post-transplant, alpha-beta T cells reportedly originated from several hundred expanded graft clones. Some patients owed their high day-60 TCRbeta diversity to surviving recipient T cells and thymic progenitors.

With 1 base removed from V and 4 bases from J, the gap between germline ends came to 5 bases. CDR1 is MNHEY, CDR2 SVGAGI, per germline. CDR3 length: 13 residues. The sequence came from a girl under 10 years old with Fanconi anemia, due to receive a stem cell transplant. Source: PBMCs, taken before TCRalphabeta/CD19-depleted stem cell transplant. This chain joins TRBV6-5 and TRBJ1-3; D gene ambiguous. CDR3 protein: CASSYYGGNTIYF. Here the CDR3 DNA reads TGTGCCAGCAGTTACTACGGAGGAAACACCATATATTTT.